Following are 12 T cell receptor beta chains from one sample sequenced in a study of shared clonotypes between healthy human individuals. Only in-frame clones appear in the TCRdb table, and some are missing; sequencing was by immunoSEQ multiplex PCR. The sample records some 2,000,000 clones, nearly 97% being singletons. Sequenced sample: naive CD4+ T cells sorted from blood. Subset noted: CD45RA+ positively selected. These receptors were obtained from a man aged 18 to 35 in good health.

The J gene is TRBJ2-7, the V gene TRBV2; TRBD2 aligns across 8 bases. Per germline, CDR1 SNHLY and CDR2 FYNNEI. Trimming removed 6 bases from V and 2 bases from J; junction bases left unmatched: 9. There are 15 residues in the CDR3. In nucleotides, the CDR3 is TGTGCCAGCAGCCCCATAACTAGCGGTCCCTACGAGCAGTACTTC. It translates to CASSPITSGPYEQYF.

The chain is built from TRBV27 and TRBJ1-2; 7 nucleotides match TRBD1. The germline V gene has CDR1 MNHEY and CDR2 SMNVEV (reference sequence). The length of the CDR3 is 15 residues. The V gene end was trimmed by 6 bases and the J gene end by 3 bases; junction bases not matched to a gene: 10. CDR3 bases: TGTGCCAGCAGGCCCCAGGGGGGTAAAGACTATGGCTACACCTTC. It codes for CASRPQGGKDYGYTF.

The rearrangement links TRBV7-8 to TRBJ2-5, with D possibly being TRBD2 (5 bases). The germline V gene encodes CDR1 SGHVS and CDR2 FQNEAQ. The CDR3 consists of 15 residues. Deletions cut 3 bases from V and 5 bases from J, with 16 bases between. The CDR3 is CASSLDLLVEETQYF. The CDR3 DNA reads as TGTGCCAGCAGCTTGGACCTACTAGTCGAGGAGACCCAGTACTTC.

Turning to this clone: Other DNA sequences in the sample encode the same CDR3. This chain links TRBV5-1 with TRBJ1-6, with D maybe TRBD1 (6 bases). The CDR3 sequence is 16 residues long. With 0 bases removed from V and 4 bases from J, the gap between germline ends came to 11 bases. Germline V lookup: CDR1 SGHRS, CDR2 YFSETQ. CDR3 coding DNA: TGCGCCAGCAGCTTGGGGGAAGGGGGTTATAATTCACCCCTCCACTTT. Its protein is CASSLGEGGYNSPLHF.

The chain employs TRBV28 and TRBJ1-4; 9 bases align to TRBD1. CDR1 and CDR2 (germline): MDHEN, SYDVKM. Trimming took 7 bases from V and 7 from J; bases not matched to a gene: 4. CDR3 length: 13 amino acids. CDR3 protein: CASKRDRVEKLFF. The CDR3 coding sequence is TGTGCCAGCAAACGGGACAGGGTTGAAAAACTGTTTTTT.

This rearrangement joins TRBV28 to TRBJ1-3, with 9 bases fitting TRBD1. CDR3 length equals 15 residues. V gave up 5 bases and J gave up 4 bases; unmatched junction bases: 6. Germline V CDR1 and CDR2: MDHEN, SYDVKM. CDR3 sequence (DNA): TGTGCCAGCAGTCAAACAGGGACAGGGGGAAACACCATATATTTT. Its translation: CASSQTGTGGNTIYF.

This chain uses TRBV7-6 with TRBJ2-5; TRBD1 might be the D (5 bases). This CDR3 comprises 15 residues. Germline lookup yields CDR1 SGHVS and CDR2 FNYEAQ. Trimming cost V 5 bases and J 5 bases, with 18 bases left between them. DNA for the CDR3: TGTGCCAGCAGCCTCGGACCAGGGATCGGGGAGACCCAGTACTTC. It encodes CASSLGPGIGETQYF.

As concerns this clone: In the same sample, other DNA sequences code for this CDR3. The chain joins TRBV7-2 to TRBJ1-2; 9 positions match TRBD1. Unmatched junction bases numbered 1, after V lost 4 bases and J lost 7 bases. Germline V gives CDR1 SGHTA, CDR2 FQGNSA. This CDR3 has 12 residues. CDR3 protein: CASSSDRGGYTF. CDR3 in DNA: TGTGCCAGCAGCTCGGACAGGGGTGGCTACACCTTC.

The V call is TRBV19, the J call TRBJ1-4, with D unresolved. CDR1 LNHDA and CDR2 SQIVND come from the germline V gene (reference sequence). V shed 3 bases and J shed 8 bases, with 19 bases lying between them. This CDR3 is 16 amino acids long. In DNA, the CDR3 is TGTGCCAGTAGTATCGGCCCCGTCCGGTGGTGGGAAAAACTGTTTTTT. It specifies CASSIGPVRWWEKLFF.

V and J are TRBV5-4 and TRBJ1-1, with D perhaps TRBD1 (5 bases). V dropped 2 bases and J dropped 4 bases, with 12 bases sitting between them. CDR1 is SGHNT, CDR2 YYREEE, per germline (reference sequence). The CDR3 contains 14 residues. The CDR3 nucleotides are TGTGCCAGCAGCTTAGTCGGGGGTAGCACTGAAGCTTTCTTT. Its translation is CASSLVGGSTEAFF. The full variable domain, with the rest looked up from reference TRBV5-4 and TRBJ1-1, is ETGVTQSPTHLIKTRGQQVTLRCSSQSGHNTVSWYQQALGQGPQFIFQYYREEENGRGNFPPRFSGLQFPNYSSELNVNALELDDSALYLCASSLVGGSTEAFFGQGTRLTVV.

Written as DNA, the CDR3 is TGTGCCAGCAGTACCCTCTCCGGGAACACCGGGGAGCTGTTTTTT. Translation: CASSTLSGNTGELFF. The chain couples TRBV6-5 to TRBJ2-2; D gene unclear. With 5 bases removed from V and 1 base from J, the gap between germline ends came to 11 bases. The CDR3 runs to 15 residues. Germline-derived CDR1 and CDR2 are MNHEY and SVGAGI.

The rearrangement uses TRBV10-3 and TRBJ2-2; 11 nucleotides match TRBD1. V lost 6 bases and J lost 6; bases outside the gene matches: 6. This CDR3 is 15 amino acids long. From germline, CDR1 is ENHRY and CDR2 SYGVKD. The CDR3 reads CAISSRDRGAGELFF. DNA of the CDR3: TGTGCCATCAGCAGCCGGGACAGGGGGGCCGGGGAGCTGTTTTTT.